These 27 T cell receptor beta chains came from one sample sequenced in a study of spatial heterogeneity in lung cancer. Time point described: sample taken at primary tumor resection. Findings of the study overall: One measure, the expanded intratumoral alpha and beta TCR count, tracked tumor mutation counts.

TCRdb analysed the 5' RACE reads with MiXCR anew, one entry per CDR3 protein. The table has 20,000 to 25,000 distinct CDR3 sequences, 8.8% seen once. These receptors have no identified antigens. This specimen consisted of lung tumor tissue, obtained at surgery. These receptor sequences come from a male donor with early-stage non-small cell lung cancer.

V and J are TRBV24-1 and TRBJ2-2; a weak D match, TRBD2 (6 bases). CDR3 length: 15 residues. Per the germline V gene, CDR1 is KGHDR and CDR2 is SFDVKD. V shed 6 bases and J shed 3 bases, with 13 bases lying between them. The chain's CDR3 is CATSPRGLHTGELFF. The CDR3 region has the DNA TGTGCCACCAGTCCCCGGGGACTTCACACCGGGGAGCTGTTTTTT.

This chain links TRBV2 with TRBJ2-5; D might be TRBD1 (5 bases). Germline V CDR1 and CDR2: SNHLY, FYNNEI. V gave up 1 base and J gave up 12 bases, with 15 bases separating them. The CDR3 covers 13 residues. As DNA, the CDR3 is TGTGCCAGCAGTGAAGATCTCGCAGGGATAAAGTACTTC. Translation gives CASSEDLAGIKYF. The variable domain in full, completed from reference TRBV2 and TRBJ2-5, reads EPEVTQTPSHQVTQMGQEVILRCVPISNHLYFYWYRQILGQKVEFLVSFYNNEISEKSEIFDDQFSVERPDGSNFTLKIRSTKLEDSAMYFCASSEDLAGIKYFGPGTRLLVL.

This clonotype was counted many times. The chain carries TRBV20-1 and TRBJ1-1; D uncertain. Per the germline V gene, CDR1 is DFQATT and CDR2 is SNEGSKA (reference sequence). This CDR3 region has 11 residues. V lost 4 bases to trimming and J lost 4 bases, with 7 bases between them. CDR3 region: CSAIERTEAFF. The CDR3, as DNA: TGCAGTGCTATAGAACGCACTGAAGCTTTCTTT.

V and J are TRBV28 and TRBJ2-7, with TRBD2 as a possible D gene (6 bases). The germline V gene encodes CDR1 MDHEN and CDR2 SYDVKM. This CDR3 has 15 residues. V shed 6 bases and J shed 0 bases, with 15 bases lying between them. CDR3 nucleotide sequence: TGTGCCAGCAGATTCTCCGGGACTGCCTCCTACGAGCAGTACTTC. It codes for CASRFSGTASYEQYF.

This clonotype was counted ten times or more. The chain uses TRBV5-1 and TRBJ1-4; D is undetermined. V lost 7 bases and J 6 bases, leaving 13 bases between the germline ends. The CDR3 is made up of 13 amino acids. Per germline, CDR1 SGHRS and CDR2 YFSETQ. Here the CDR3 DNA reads TGCGCCAGCTCCGCGGGAGAGCATGAAAAACTGTTTTTT. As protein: CASSAGEHEKLFF.

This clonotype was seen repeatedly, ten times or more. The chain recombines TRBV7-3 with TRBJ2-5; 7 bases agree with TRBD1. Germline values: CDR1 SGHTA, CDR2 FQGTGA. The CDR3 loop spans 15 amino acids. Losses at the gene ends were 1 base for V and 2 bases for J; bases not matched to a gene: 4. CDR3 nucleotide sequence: TGTGCCAGCAGCTTAATGGGACAGTTTCAAGAGACCCAGTACTTC. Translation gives CASSLMGQFQETQYF. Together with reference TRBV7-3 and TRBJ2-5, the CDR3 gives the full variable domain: GAGVSQTPSNKVTEKGKYVELRCDPISGHTALYWYRQSLGQGPEFLIYFQGTGAADDSGLPNDRFFAVRPEGSVSTLKIQRTERGDSAVYLCASSLMGQFQETQYFGPGTRLLVL.

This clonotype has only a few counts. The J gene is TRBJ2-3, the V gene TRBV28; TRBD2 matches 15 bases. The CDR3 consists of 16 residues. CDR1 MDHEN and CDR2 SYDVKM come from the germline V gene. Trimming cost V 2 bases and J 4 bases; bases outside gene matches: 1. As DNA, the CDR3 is TGTGCCAGCAGTTTAGGGACTAGCGGGAGGCCAGATACGCAGTATTTT. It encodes CASSLGTSGRPDTQYF.

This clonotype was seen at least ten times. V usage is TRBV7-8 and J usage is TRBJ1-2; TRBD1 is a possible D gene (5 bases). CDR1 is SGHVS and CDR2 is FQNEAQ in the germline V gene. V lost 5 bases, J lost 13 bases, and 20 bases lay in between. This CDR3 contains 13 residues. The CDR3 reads CASSIWDLGRGTF. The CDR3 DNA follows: TGTGCCAGCAGCATCTGGGACTTAGGTCGGGGCACCTTC.

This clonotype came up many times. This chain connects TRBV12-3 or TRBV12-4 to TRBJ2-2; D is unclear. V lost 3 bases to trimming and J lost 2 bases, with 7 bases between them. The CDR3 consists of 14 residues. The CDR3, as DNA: TGTGCCAGCAGTTTGTTGGGTAACACCGGGGAGCTGTTTTTT. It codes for CASSLLGNTGELFF.

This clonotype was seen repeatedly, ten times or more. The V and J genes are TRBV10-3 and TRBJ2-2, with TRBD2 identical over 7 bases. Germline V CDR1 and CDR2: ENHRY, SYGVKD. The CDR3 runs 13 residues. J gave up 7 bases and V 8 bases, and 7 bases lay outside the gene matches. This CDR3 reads CAIRTGGGGELFF. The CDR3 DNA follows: TGTGCCATCCGAACGGGAGGTGGCGGGGAGCTGTTTTTT.

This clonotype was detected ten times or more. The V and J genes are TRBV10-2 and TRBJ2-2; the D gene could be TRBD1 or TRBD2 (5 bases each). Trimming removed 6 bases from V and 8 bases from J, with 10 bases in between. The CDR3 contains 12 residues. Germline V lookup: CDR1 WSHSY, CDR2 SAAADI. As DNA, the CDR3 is TGCGCCAGCAGGGGGACCACAGGGGAGCTGTTTTTT. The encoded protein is CASRGTTGELFF.

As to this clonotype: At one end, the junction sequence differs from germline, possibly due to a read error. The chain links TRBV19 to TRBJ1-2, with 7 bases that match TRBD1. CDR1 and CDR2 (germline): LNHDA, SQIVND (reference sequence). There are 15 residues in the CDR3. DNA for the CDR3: TGTGCCAGTACTATCCACGAAGGGGGCGCAGGTGGCTGCACCTTC. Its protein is CASTIHEGGAGGCTF.

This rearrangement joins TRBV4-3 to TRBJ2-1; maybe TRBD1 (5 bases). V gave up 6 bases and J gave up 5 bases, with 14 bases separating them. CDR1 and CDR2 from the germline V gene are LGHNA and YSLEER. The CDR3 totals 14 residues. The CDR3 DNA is TGCGCCAGCAGTCAGATTGACAGCCACAATGAGCAGTTCTTC. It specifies CASSQIDSHNEQFF.

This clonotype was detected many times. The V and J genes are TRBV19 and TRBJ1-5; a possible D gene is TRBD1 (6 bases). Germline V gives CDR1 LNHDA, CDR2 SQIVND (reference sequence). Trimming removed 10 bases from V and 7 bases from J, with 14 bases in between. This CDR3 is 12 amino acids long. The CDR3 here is CATKQGVQPQHF. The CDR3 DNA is TGTGCCACTAAACAGGGAGTGCAGCCCCAGCATTTT.

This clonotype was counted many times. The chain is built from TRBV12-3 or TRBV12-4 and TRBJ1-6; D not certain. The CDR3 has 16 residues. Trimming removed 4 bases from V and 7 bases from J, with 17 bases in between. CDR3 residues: CASSSQAGRPNSPLHF. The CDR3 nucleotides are TGTGCCAGCAGTTCCCAGGCAGGAAGGCCAAATTCACCCCTCCACTTT.

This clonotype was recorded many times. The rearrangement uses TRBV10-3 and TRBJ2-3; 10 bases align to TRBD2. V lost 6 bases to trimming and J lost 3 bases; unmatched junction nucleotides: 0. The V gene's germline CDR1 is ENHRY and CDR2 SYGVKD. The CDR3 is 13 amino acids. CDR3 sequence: CAIRAGGTDTQYF. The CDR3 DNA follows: TGTGCCATCAGAGCGGGGGGGACAGATACGCAGTATTTT.

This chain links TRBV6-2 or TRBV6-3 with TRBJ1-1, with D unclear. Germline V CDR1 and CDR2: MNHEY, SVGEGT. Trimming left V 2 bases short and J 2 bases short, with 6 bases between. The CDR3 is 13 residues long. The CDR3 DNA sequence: TGTGCCAGCAGTTACATACTAAACACTGAAGCTTTCTTT. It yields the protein CASSYILNTEAFF.

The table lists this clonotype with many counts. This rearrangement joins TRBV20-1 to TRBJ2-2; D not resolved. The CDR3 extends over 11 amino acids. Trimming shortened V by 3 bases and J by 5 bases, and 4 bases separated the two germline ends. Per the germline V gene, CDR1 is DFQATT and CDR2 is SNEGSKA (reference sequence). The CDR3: CSASRTGELFF. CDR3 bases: TGCAGTGCTAGCCGTACCGGGGAGCTGTTTTTT.

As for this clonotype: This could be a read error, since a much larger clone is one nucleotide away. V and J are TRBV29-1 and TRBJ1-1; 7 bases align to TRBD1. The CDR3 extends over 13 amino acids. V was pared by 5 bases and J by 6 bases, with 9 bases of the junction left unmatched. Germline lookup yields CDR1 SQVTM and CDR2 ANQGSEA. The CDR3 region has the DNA TGCAGCGTTTCTAGGGGGCGAATCGCTGAAGCTTTCTTT. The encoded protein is CSVSRGRIAEAFF.

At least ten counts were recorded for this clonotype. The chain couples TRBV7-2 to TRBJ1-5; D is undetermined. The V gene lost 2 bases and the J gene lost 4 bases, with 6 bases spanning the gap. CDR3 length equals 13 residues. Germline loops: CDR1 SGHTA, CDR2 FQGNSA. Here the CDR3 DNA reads TGTGCCAGCAGCTTACAGAGGAATCAGCCCCAGCATTTT. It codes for CASSLQRNQPQHF.

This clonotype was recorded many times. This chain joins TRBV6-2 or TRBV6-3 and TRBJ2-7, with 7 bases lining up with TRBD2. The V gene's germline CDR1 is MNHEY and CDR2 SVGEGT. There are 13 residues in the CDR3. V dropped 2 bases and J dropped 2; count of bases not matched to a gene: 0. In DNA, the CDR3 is TGTGCCAGCAGTTACCTAGCGGCCTACGAGCAGTACTTC. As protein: CASSYLAAYEQYF.

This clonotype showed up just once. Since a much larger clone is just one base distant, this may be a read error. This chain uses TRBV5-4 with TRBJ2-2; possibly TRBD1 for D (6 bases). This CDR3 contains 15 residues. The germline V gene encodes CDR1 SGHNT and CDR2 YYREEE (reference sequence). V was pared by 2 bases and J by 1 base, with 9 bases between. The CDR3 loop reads CASSFPTGNTGELFF. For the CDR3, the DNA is TGTGCCAGCAGCTTCCCGACAGGGAACACCGGGGAGCTGTTTTTT.

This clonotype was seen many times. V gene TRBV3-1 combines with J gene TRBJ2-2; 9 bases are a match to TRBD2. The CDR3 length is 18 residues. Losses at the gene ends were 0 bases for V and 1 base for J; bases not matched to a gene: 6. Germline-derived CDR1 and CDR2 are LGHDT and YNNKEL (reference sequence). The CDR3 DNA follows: TGTGCCAGCAGCCAAGATCTGCTAGCGGGGATGAACACCGGGGAGCTGTTTTTT. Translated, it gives CASSQDLLAGMNTGELFF. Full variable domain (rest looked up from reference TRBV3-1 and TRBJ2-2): DTAVSQTPKYLVTQMGNDKSIKCEQNLGHDTMYWYKQDSKKFLKIMFSYNNKELIINETVPNRFSPKSPDKAHLNLHINSLELGDSAVYFCASSQDLLAGMNTGELFFGEGSRLTVL.

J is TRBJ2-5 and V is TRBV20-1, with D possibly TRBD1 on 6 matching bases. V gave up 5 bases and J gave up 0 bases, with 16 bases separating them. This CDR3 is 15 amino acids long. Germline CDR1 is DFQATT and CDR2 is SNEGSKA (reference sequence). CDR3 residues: CSAYRLDRYQETQYF. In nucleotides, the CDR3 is TGCAGTGCTTACCGACTTGACAGGTACCAAGAGACCCAGTACTTC.

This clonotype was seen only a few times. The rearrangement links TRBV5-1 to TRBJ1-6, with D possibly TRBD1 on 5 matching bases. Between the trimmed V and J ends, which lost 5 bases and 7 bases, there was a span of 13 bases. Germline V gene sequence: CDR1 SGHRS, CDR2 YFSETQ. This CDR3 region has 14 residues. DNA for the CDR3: TGCGCCAGCAGATTGACAGATTCAAATTCACCCCTCCACTTT. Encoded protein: CASRLTDSNSPLHF.

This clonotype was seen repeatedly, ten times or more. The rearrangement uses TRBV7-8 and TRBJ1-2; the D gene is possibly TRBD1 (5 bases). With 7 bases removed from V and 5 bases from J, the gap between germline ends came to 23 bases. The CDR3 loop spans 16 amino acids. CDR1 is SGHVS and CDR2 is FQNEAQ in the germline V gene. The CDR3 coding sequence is TGTGCCAGCACCGAAGTGCCGGGACCCCGAGGGTATGGCTACACCTTC. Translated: CASTEVPGPRGYGYTF.

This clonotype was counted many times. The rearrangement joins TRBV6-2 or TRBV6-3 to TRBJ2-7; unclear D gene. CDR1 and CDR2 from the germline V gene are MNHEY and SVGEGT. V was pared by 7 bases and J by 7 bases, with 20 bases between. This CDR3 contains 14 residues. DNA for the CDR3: TGTGCCAGCACCCCTGGGGTTTCCGTTCGAGAGCAGTACTTC. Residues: CASTPGVSVREQYF.